Given below is one T cell receptor (beta chain) in context. As yet, its antigen is unknown. A quantitative 5'-RACE method, one with molecular barcodes, was used to make TCR beta libraries. TCRdb ran MiXCR on the 5' RACE reads and lists one entry per CDR3 protein. The data hold about 180,000 distinct CDR3 sequences, with around 8.9% observed a single time. The data are from a study of CD8 T cells in ankylosing spondylitis. Overall study results and limits: The authors reported significant enrichment of disease-linked clones in matched ankylosing spondylitis synovial fluid.

Sequencing was carried out using blood, either unsorted or a sorted T cell fraction (not recorded which). This clonotype was obtained from a female donor with ankylosing spondylitis or in good health (not recorded which).

The CDR3 spells CASSVGGDYNEQFF. The CDR3 DNA reads TGTGCCAGCAGCGTAGGGGGTGACTACAATGAGCAGTTCTTC. V usage is TRBV9 and J usage is TRBJ2-1; D unresolved. Germline CDR1 and CDR2: SGDLS and YYNGEE. This CDR3 has 14 amino acids. V lost 0 bases and J 3 bases, leaving 7 bases between the germline ends. The complete variable domain, with remaining parts taken from reference TRBV9 and TRBJ2-1, reads DSGVTQTPKHLITATGQRVTLRCSPRSGDLSVYWYQQSLDQGLQFLIQYYNGEERAKGNILERFSAQQFPDLHSELNLSSLELGDSALYFCASSVGGDYNEQFFGPGTRLTVL.